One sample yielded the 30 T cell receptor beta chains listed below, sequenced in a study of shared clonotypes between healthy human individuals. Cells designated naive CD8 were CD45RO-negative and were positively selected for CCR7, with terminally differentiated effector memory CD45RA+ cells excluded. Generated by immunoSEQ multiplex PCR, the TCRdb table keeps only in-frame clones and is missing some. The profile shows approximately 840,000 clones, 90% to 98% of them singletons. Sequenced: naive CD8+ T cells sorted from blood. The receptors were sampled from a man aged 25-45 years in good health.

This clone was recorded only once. CDR3 nucleotide sequence: TGTGCCAGCAGTCCCTATAGGACAGGGTATGGCTACACCTTC. Translated: CASSPYRTGYGYTF. This sequence joins TRBV27 and TRBJ1-2; the match to TRBD1 covers 8 bases. Trimming removed 5 bases from V and 5 bases from J; junction bases left unmatched: 7. The CDR3 sequence is 14 residues long. CDR1 is MNHEY and CDR2 is SMNVEV in the germline V gene (reference sequence).

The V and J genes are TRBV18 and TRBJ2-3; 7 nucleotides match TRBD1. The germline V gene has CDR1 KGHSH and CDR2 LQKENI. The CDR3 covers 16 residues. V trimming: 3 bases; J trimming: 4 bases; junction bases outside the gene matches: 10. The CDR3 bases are TGTGCCAGCTCACCGGAAGGACAGGTAAGGCCAGATACGCAGTATTTT. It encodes CASSPEGQVRPDTQYF.

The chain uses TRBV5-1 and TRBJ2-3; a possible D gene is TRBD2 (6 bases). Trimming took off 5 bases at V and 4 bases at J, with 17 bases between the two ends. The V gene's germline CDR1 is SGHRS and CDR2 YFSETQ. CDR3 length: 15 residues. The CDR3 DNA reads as TGCGCCAGCAGGGCGGGAATAGGATCAGCAGATACGCAGTATTTT. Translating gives CASRAGIGSADTQYF.

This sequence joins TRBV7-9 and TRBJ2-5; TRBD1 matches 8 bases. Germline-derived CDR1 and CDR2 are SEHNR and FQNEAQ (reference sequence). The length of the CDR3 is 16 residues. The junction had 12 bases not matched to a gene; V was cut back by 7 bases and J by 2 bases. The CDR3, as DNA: TGTGCCAGCACCCTTTTGACAGGGGACCTTCAAGAGACCCAGTACTTC. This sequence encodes CASTLLTGDLQETQYF.

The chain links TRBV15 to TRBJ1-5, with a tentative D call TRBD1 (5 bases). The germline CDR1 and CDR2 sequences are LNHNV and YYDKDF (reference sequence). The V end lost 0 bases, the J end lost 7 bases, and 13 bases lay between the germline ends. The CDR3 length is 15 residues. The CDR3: CATSRDRGSRQPQHF. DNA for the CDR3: TGTGCCACCAGCAGAGATCGGGGGTCACGGCAGCCCCAGCATTTT. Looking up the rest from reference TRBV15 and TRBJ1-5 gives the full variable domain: DAMVIQNPRYQVTQFGKPVTLSCSQTLNHNVMYWYQQKSSQAPKLLFHYYDKDFNNEADTPDNFQSRRPNTSFCFLDIRSPGLGDTAMYLCATSRDRGSRQPQHFGDGTRLSIL.

CDR3 in amino acids: CASSSASGRDYNEQFF. As DNA, the CDR3 is TGTGCCAGCAGCTCAGCTAGCGGGAGGGACTACAATGAGCAGTTCTTC. The chain joins TRBV7-9 to TRBJ2-1, with 12 positions matching TRBD2. CDR3 length equals 16 residues. The germline gives CDR1 SEHNR, CDR2 FQNEAQ (reference sequence). The J segment lost 3 bases and the V segment lost 4 bases, leaving 4 bases of the junction unmatched.

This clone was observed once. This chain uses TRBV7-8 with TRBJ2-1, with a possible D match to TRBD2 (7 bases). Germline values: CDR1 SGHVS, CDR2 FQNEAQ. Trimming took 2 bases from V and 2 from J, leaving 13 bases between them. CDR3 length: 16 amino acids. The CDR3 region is CASSLFGGGAYNEQFF. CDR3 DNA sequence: TGTGCCAGCAGCTTATTTGGAGGGGGGGCCTACAATGAGCAGTTCTTC.

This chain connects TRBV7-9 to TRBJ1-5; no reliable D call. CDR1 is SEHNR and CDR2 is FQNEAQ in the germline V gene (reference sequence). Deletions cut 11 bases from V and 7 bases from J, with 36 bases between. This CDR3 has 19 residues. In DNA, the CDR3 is TGTGCCGCCTACTGTCTCAGGAGAAGGCACCCAGGCACCCACCAGCCCCAGCATTTT. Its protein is CAAYCLRRRHPGTHQPQHF. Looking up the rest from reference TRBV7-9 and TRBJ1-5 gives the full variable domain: DTGVSQNPRHKITKRGQNVTFRCDPISEHNRLYWYRQTLGQGPEFLTYFQNEAQLEKSRLLSDRFSAERPKGSFSTLEIQRTEQGDSAMYLCAAYCLRRRHPGTHQPQHFGDGTRLSIL.

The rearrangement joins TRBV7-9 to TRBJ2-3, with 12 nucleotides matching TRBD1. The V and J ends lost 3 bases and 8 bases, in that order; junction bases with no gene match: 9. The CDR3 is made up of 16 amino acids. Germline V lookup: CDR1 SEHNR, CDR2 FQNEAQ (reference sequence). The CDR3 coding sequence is TGTGCCAGCAGCTTTCCCGGGACAGGGGGCGGCTTTACGCAGTATTTT. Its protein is CASSFPGTGGGFTQYF.

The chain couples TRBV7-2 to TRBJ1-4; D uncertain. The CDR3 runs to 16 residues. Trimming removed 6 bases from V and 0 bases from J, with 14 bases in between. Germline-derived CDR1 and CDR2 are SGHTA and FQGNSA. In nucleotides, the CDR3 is TGTGCCAGCAGTTCTTCAGTAGTTGCAACTAATGAAAAACTGTTTTTT. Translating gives CASSSSVVATNEKLFF.

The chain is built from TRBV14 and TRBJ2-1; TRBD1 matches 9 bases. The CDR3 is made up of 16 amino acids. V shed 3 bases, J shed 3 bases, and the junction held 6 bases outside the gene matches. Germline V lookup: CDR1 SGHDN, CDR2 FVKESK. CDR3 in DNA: TGTGCCAGCAGCCATACCGGGACAGGGTACTACAATGAGCAGTTCTTC. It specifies CASSHTGTGYYNEQFF.

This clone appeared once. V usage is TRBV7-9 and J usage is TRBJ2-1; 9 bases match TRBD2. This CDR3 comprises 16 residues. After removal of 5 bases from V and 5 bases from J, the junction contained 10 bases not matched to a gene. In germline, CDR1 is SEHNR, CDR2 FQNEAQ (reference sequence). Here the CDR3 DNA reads TGTGCCAGCAGCACAGTAGCGGGAGCGAGAGACAATGAGCAGTTCTTC. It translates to CASSTVAGARDNEQFF.

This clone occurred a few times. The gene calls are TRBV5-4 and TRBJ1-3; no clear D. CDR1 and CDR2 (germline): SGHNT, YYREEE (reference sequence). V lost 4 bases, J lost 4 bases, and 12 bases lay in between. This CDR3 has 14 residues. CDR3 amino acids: CASSHPQGGNTIYF. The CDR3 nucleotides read TGTGCCAGCAGCCATCCTCAAGGAGGAAACACCATATATTTT.

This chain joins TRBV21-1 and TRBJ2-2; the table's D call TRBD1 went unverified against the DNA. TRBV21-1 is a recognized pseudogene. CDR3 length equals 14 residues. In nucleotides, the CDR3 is TGTGCCAGCAGCATAGACAGGGTGCCCGGGGAGCTGTTTTTT. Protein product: CASSIDRVPGELFF.

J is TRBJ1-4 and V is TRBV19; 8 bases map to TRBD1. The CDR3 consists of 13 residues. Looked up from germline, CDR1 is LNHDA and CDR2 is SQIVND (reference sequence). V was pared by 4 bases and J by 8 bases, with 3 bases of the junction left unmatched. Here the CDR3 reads CASSTDRDEKLFF. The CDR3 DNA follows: TGTGCCAGTAGTACGGACAGGGACGAAAAACTGTTTTTT.

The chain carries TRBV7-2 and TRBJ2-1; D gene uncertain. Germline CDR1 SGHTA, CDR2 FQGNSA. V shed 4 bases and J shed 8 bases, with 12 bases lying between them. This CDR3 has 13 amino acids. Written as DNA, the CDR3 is TGTGCCAGCAGCTCTCCTACGAGTTATGAGCAGTTCTTC. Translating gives CASSSPTSYEQFF.

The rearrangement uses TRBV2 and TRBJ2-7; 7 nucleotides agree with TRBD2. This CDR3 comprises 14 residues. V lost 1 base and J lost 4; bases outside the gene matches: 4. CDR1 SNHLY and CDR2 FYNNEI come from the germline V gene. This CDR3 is CASSEEGSGYEQYF. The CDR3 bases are TGTGCCAGCAGTGAAGAAGGTAGCGGGTACGAGCAGTACTTC.

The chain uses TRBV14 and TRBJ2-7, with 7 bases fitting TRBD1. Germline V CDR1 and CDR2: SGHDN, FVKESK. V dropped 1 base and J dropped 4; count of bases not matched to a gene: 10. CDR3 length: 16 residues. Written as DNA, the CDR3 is TGTGCCAGCAGCCAAGCGATCGGGGACAGTGGTTACGAGCAGTACTTC. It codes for CASSQAIGDSGYEQYF.

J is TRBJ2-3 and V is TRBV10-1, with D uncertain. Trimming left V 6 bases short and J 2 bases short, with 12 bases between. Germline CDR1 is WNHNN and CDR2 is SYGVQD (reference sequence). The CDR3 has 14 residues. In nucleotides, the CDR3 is TGCGCCAGCAGCGACGGAAGGACCACAGATACGCAGTATTTT. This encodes CASSDGRTTDTQYF.

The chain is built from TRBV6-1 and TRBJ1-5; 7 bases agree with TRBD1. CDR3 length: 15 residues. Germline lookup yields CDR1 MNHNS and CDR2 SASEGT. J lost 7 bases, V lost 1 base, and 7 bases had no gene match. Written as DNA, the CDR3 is TGTGCCAGCAGTGAAGTAAAGGGGGCCGTGCAGCCCCAGCATTTT. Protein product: CASSEVKGAVQPQHF.

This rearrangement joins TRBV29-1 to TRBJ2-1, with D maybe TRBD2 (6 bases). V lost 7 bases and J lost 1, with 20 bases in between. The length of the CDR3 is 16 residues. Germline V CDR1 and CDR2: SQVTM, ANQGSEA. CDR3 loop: CSARGKQEGSYNEQFF. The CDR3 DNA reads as TGCAGCGCTCGGGGGAAGCAAGAGGGTTCCTACAATGAGCAGTTCTTC.

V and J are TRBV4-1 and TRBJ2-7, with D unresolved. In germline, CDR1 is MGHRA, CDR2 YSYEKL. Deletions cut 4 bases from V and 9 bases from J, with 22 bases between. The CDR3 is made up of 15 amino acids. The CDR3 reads CASSPYINAENGQYF. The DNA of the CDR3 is TGCGCCAGCAGCCCTTACATAAACGCCGAAAACGGGCAGTACTTC.

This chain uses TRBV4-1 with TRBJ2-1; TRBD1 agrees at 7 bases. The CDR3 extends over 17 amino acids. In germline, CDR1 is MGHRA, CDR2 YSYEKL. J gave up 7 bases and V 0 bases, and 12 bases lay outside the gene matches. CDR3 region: CASSQDSPHRGANEQFF. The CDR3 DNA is TGCGCCAGCAGCCAAGATTCCCCGCACAGGGGCGCAAATGAGCAGTTCTTC.

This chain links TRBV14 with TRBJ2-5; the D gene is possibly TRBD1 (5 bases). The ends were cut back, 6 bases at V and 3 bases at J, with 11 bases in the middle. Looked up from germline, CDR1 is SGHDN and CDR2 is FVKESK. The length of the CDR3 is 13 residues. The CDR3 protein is CASSLGAEETQYF. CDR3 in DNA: TGTGCCAGCAGTTTAGGGGCGGAAGAGACCCAGTACTTC.

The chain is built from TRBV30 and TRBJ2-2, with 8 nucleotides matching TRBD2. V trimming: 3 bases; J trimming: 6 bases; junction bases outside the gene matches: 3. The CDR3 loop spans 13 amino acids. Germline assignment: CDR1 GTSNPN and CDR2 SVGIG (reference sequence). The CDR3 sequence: CAWSPGGAGELFF. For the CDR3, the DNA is TGTGCCTGGAGCCCGGGGGGGGCCGGGGAGCTGTTTTTT.

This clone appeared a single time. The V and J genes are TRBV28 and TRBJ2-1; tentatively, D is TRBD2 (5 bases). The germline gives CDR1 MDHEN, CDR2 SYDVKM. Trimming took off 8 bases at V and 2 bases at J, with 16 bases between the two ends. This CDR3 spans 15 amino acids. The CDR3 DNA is TGTGCCAGCGTCCCATTAGAGAGGGCCTACAATGAGCAGTTCTTC. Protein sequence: CASVPLERAYNEQFF.

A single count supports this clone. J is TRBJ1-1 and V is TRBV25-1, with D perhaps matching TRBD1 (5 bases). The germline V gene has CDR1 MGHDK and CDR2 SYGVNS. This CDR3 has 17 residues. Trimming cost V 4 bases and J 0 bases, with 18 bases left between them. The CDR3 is CASSAAFAGSLNTEAFF. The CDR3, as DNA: TGTGCCAGCAGTGCGGCCTTTGCAGGGTCCCTGAACACTGAAGCTTTCTTT.

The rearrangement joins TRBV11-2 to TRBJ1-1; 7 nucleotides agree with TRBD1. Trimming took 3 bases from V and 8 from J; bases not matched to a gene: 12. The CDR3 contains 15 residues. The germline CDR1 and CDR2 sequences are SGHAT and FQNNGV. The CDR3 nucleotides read TGTGCCAGCAGCTTTAATCCAGGGGGAACGACCGAAGCTTTCTTT. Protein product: CASSFNPGGTTEAFF.

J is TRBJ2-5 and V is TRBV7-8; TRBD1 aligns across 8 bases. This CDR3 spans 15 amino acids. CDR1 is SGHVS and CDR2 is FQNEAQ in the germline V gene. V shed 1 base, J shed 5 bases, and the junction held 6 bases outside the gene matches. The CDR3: CASSLGTGTLETQYF. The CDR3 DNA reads TGTGCCAGCAGCTTAGGGACAGGGACATTGGAGACCCAGTACTTC.

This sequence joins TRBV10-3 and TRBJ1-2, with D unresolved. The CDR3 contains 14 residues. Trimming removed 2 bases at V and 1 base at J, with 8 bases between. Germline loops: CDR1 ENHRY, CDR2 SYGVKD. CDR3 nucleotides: TGTGCCATCAGTGAGACACCGCTTAACTATGGCTACACCTTC. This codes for CAISETPLNYGYTF.